Below, 16 T cell receptor beta chains from the same sample are listed, as sequenced in a study of blood T cells in healthy people across ages (dated by TCRdb to the mid-2010s). The library was made by 5' RACE. Sequencing used an Illumina HiSeq 2500. A second roughly 7 to 12 cycle PCR used a sample-barcoded 5' primer and a J-beta primer mix. Clones were called with MiXCR by TCRdb after fastp trimmed the public reads at Q25, and only in-frame beta chains were retained. A single entry per CDR3 protein holds the most common genes and DNA from its merged rows. Present in this sample are 1.5 million to 2 million distinct CDR3 sequences, roughly 28% of which were seen just once. 7.7% of the sample comes from the top ten. What was sequenced was blood. These receptor sequences come from a woman in her 30s in good health.

This sequence joins TRBV5-5 and TRBJ2-4; 8 nucleotides line up with TRBD1. The J call is doubtful: the DNA matches TRBJ2-7 better. CDR1 is SGHKS, CDR2 YYEKEE, per germline (reference sequence). This CDR3 spans 14 amino acids. As DNA, the CDR3 is TGTGCCAGCAGCTCGGGACAGGCCTGGGACGAGCAGTACTTC. The encoded protein is CASSSGQAWDEQYF.

A note on this clonotype: The germline gene is not matched at one end of the junction; a read error may be the cause. The genes are TRBV12-5 and TRBJ2-3; TRBD2 agrees at 12 bases. CDR1 LGHNT and CDR2 FRNRAP come from the germline V gene. The CDR3 has 18 residues. The CDR3 bases are TGTGTTAGTGCCGCTAGCGCTAGCGGGGGGGTGGCCACAGATACGCAGTATTTT. As protein: CVSAASASGGVATDTQYF.

CDR3 residues: CASSLRPFNEKLFF. DNA of the CDR3: TGTGCCAGCAGTTTAAGGCCCTTTAATGAAAAACTGTTTTTT. The chain couples TRBV12-3 or TRBV12-4 to TRBJ1-4; D not resolved. This CDR3 region has 14 residues. The V gene lost 2 bases and the J gene lost 4 bases, with 8 bases spanning the gap.

This clonotype was counted ten times or more. CDR3 protein: CASSQGGGISDEQYF. In DNA, the CDR3 is TGTGCCAGCAGCCAAGGGGGAGGAATAAGCGACGAGCAGTACTTC. This sequence joins TRBV4-2 and TRBJ2-7; a possible D gene is TRBD2 (6 bases). Deletions cut 1 base from V and 5 bases from J, with 15 bases between. Germline CDR1 LGHNA, CDR2 YNFKEQ. The CDR3 runs 15 residues.

This chain joins TRBV29-1 and TRBJ2-1, with TRBD2 matching over 9 bases. The J segment lost 8 bases and the V segment lost 7 bases, leaving 9 bases of the junction unmatched. The CDR3 totals 13 residues. Germline lookup yields CDR1 SQVTM and CDR2 ANQGSEA. CDR3 nucleotides: TGCAGCGCTGGGGGACTAGCAATCGATGAGCAGTTCTTC. Its translation is CSAGGLAIDEQFF.

A few counts support this clonotype. V gene TRBV3-1 combines with J gene TRBJ1-2; no clear D. Germline-derived CDR1 and CDR2 are LGHDT and YNNKEL (reference sequence). This CDR3 is 15 amino acids long. The ends were cut back, 1 base at V and 0 bases at J, with 9 bases in the middle. The CDR3 reads CASSQGRGTNYGYTF. In DNA, the CDR3 is TGTGCCAGCAGCCAAGGACGGGGAACTAACTATGGCTACACCTTC.

On this clonotype itself: The junction shows a germline mismatch at one end, possibly a read error. The chain couples TRBV12-3 or TRBV12-4 to TRBJ1-5; D remains unclear. CDR3 length: 14 amino acids. CDR3 in amino acids: CACSPGGRNQPQHF. CDR3 sequence (DNA): TGTGCCTGCAGCCCCGGAGGGCGCAATCAGCCCCAGCATTTT.

The rearrangement links TRBV3-1 to TRBJ2-7, with TRBD1 as a possible D gene (8 bases). This CDR3 region has 15 residues. V shed 5 bases and J shed 2 bases, with 16 bases lying between them. From germline, CDR1 is LGHDT and CDR2 YNNKEL (reference sequence). In nucleotides, the CDR3 is TGTGCCAGCAGCGGGGGGGACAGGCGACCCTACGAGCAGTACTTC. It yields the protein CASSGGDRRPYEQYF.

This clonotype came up many times. The chain joins TRBV6-5 to TRBJ2-7; 10 bases line up with TRBD2. Germline V gene lookup returns CDR1 MNHEY and CDR2 SVGAGI. The CDR3 has 15 residues. Trimming cost V 2 bases and J 4 bases; bases outside gene matches: 5. CDR3 DNA sequence: TGTGCCAGCAGTTACGAGGCTAGCGGGGGATACGAGCAGTACTTC. This gives the protein CASSYEASGGYEQYF.

About this clonotype itself: A single base separates this from a much larger clone, so it may be a read error. This rearrangement joins TRBV4-1 to TRBJ2-7, with D perhaps TRBD1 (6 bases). This CDR3 has 15 amino acids. Per germline, CDR1 MGHRA and CDR2 YSYEKL. The V gene lost 1 base and the J gene lost 5 bases, with 15 bases spanning the gap. This CDR3 is CASSQVGQGKHEQYF. The CDR3 nucleotides are TGCGCCAGCAGCCAAGTGGGTCAGGGGAAGCACGAGCAGTACTTC.

As concerns this clonotype: Possible read error: a much larger clone is one base away. The V and J genes are TRBV12-3 or TRBV12-4 and TRBJ2-4; possible D gene TRBD2, 5 bases. The V and J ends lost 5 bases and 13 bases respectively, with 21 bases between them. This CDR3 is built from 14 residues. The CDR3 coding sequence is TGTGCCAGCAGTCTAACCCTAGCTTACAATGAGCAGTACTTC. This codes for CASSLTLAYNEQYF.

This clonotype has a count of ten or more. The junction departs from the called germline gene at one end, perhaps through a read error. The gene calls are TRBV7-2 and TRBJ2-7; 10 bases map to TRBD2. Germline loops: CDR1 SGHTA, CDR2 FQGNSA. This CDR3 contains 15 residues. The CDR3 protein is CASSLGASGSYEQYF. CDR3 coding DNA: TGTGCCAGCAGTTTAGGGGCTAGCGGGAGCTACGAGCAGTACTTC.

At least ten counts were recorded for this clonotype. The V and J genes are TRBV7-2 and TRBJ2-7; possibly TRBD2 for D (6 bases). With 8 bases removed from V and 1 base from J, the gap between germline ends came to 12 bases. The CDR3 is 13 amino acids. CDR1 SGHTA and CDR2 FQGNSA come from the germline V gene. Written as DNA, the CDR3 is TGTGCCAGCGGGGCTAGCGCTTCCTACGAGCAGTACTTC. The encoded protein is CASGASASYEQYF.

This clonotype came up once. No conserved phenylalanine or tryptophan ends this CDR3, so it is likely a read error. The chain has TRBV12-3 or TRBV12-4 and TRBJ2-3; D remains unclear. The CDR3 totals 14 residues. The V gene lost 2 bases and the J gene lost 0 bases, with 6 bases spanning the gap. DNA of the CDR3: TGTGCCAGCAGTTTATCCCCGAGCACAGATACGCAGTATTCT. Translation: CASSLSPSTDTQYS.

This chain joins TRBV5-1 and TRBJ2-7; TRBD1 aligns across 7 bases. This CDR3 has 14 residues. CDR1 is SGHRS and CDR2 is YFSETQ in the germline V gene. Trimming cost V 3 bases and J 7 bases; bases outside gene matches: 10. CDR3 amino acids: CASSSGQPPTEQYF. CDR3 bases: TGCGCCAGCAGCTCGGGACAGCCTCCTACTGAGCAGTACTTC.

Concerning this clonotype: Just one base apart from a much larger clone, this may be a read error. The conserved closing phenylalanine or tryptophan is absent in this CDR3, likely reflecting a read error. CDR3 protein: CATVGQTHEAFL. The CDR3 DNA reads TGTGCCACGGTGGGACAAACACATGAAGCTTTCTTG. The chain is built from TRBV6-6 and TRBJ1-1, with D perhaps matching TRBD1 (6 bases). The CDR3 sequence is 12 residues long. Germline CDR1 is MNHNY and CDR2 is SVGAGI (reference sequence). Trimming took 10 bases from V and 7 from J, leaving 16 bases between them.